Given below is one T cell receptor beta chain in context. The method was immunoSEQ multiplex PCR; TCRdb's version includes in-frame clones alone and lacks a portion of them. The sample contains some 1.4 million clones, roughly 96% of which appear only once. The CDR3 runs 15 residues. CDR1 is SEHNR and CDR2 is FQNEAQ in the germline V gene (reference sequence). V was cut by 2 bases and J by 7 bases, with 15 bases left in between. This sample was included in a study of shared clonotypes between healthy human individuals. For the study at large: The donor pool was made up of a couple of women and three men aged 18 to 49. Each donor contributed plates that comprised three CD4 naive, three CD4 memory, two CD8 naive and one CD8 memory.

The sequenced sample consisted of naive CD4+ T cells sorted from blood. Indicated subset: CD45RA+ positively selected. This sequence joins TRBV7-9 and TRBJ2-1; the D gene is possibly TRBD1 (7 bases). The receptor comes from a man aged 25-45 years in good health. Here the CDR3 DNA reads TGTGCCAGCAGCTTACAGGGGGACTTTGAAAATGAGCAGTTCTTC. Translating gives CASSLQGDFENEQFF. Together with reference TRBV7-9 and TRBJ2-1, the CDR3 gives the full variable domain: DTGVSQNPRHKITKRGQNVTFRCDPISEHNRLYWYRQTLGQGPEFLTYFQNEAQLEKSRLLSDRFSAERPKGSFSTLEIQRTEQGDSAMYLCASSLQGDFENEQFFGPGTRLTVL.